Listed below are T cell receptor beta chains from one sample, sequenced in a study of early T cells in non-severe SARS-CoV-2 infection. TCRdb independently ran MiXCR on the 5' RACE reads; one entry per CDR3 protein. The table includes 26,000 or so distinct CDR3 sequences, approximately 5.1% detected once. The specimen was whole blood. The receptors were sampled from an adult who was a healthcare worker with PCR-confirmed SARS-CoV-2 infection or an uninfected control (not recorded which). Both conserved end residues are part of each CDR3. The order of the fields is CDR3 DNA, CDR3 protein, clone size, J gene, V gene, D gene. D genes are given only for firm matches. Some rows have no size entry. The others give once, few or many, or a class for an expanded clone.

TGTGCCAGCAGCTTAACCAATGAGCAGTTCTTC	CASSLTNEQFF	NA	TRBJ2-1	TRBV7-9	NA
TGCGCCAGCAGCTTGGGAGGACAGTATTACTCCTACAATGAGCAGTTCTTC	CASSLGGQYYSYNEQFF	many	TRBJ2-1	TRBV5-1	NA
TGCGCCAGCAGCCGGGACGGACTCGTTGTGGCCAAAAACATTCAGTACTTC	CASSRDGLVVAKNIQYF	many	TRBJ2-4	TRBV4-1	NA
TGCAGTGCTAGAGAAGTAGGGACCAGCACCGATGAGCAGTTCTTC	CSAREVGTSTDEQFF	NA	TRBJ2-1	TRBV20-1	NA
TGTGCCATCAGTGAAGGGACAGGGGGCAATCAGCCCCAGCATTTT	CAISEGTGGNQPQHF	many	TRBJ1-5	TRBV10-3	TRBD1
TGCAGTGCCTATACTAGCGGGGCGGGAGAGACCCAGTACTTC	CSAYTSGAGETQYF	NA	TRBJ2-5	TRBV20-1	TRBD2
TGTGCCAGCAGCGCCCTTCCGGGGCAGGGGGCCCATGAGCAGTTCTTC	CASSALPGQGAHEQFF	NA	TRBJ2-1	TRBV9	TRBD1
TGTGCCAGCAGCTTAGAGGTCTACAATGAGCAGTTCTTC	CASSLEVYNEQFF	many	TRBJ2-1	TRBV7-2	NA
TGTGCCAGCGGGACATTTAACACCGGGGAGCTGTTTTTT	CASGTFNTGELFF	NA	TRBJ2-2	TRBV12-3/TRBV12-4	NA
TGTGCCAGCAGCCTGAACCCCGACCTTTTCAATGAGCAGTTCTTC	CASSLNPDLFNEQFF	NA	TRBJ2-1	TRBV7-6	NA
TGTGCCAGCAGCCGAGAGAACAGGGGCGTGGATGAGCAGTTCTTC	CASSRENRGVDEQFF	many	TRBJ2-1	TRBV11-2	TRBD1
TGCAGCGTTGATGCCCCGGGACTCACCACAGATACGCAGTATTTT	CSVDAPGLTTDTQYF	many	TRBJ2-3	TRBV29-1	NA
TGTGCCAGCAACCCGGGTCAAGTAGCTCACAATGAGCAGTTCTTC	CASNPGQVAHNEQFF	many	TRBJ2-1	TRBV12-3/TRBV12-4	NA
TGTGCCAGTAGTATAGATCGGGTTGCGAATCAGCCCCAGCATTTT	CASSIDRVANQPQHF	few	TRBJ1-5	TRBV19	NA
TGTGCCAGCAGCTTAGAGCCGGGACAGGGCTACGAGCAGTACTTC	CASSLEPGQGYEQYF	many	TRBJ2-7	TRBV7-8	TRBD1
TGCGCCAGCAACTTGATGACAGGGGGCGATGAGACCCAGTACTTC	CASNLMTGGDETQYF	few	TRBJ2-5	TRBV5-1	TRBD1
TGTGCCATCAGTGAGATGGATCAGCCCCAGCATTTT	CAISEMDQPQHF	many	TRBJ1-5	TRBV10-3	NA
TGTGCCATCACAACAGGGAGTAGGAACACCATATATTTT	CAITTGSRNTIYF	many	TRBJ1-3	TRBV6-1	NA
TGTGCCAGCAACCCAACCGGGGTGAGGAACACTGAAGCTTTCTTT	CASNPTGVRNTEAFF	many	TRBJ1-1	TRBV12-3/TRBV12-4	NA
TGTGCCAGCAGCGTACTTCTTGGACAGCATTACCAAGAGACCCAGTACTTC	CASSVLLGQHYQETQYF	many	TRBJ2-5	TRBV7-8	NA
TGTGCCAGCAGCCCCGGGGAGACCCAGTACTTC	CASSPGETQYF	many	TRBJ2-5	TRBV18	NA
TGTGCCAGCAGCTTCCCCGGCAGGGCCCCCTCCTACGAGCAGTACTTC	CASSFPGRAPSYEQYF	many	TRBJ2-7	TRBV11-2	NA
TGTGCCAGCAGTTACCAAACAGGGCTTGCGAACACTGAAGCTTTCTTT	CASSYQTGLANTEAFF	few	TRBJ1-1	TRBV6-5	NA
TGCGCCAGCACCCCGTCTGGAGGCCTAGTGGGATACGAGCAGTACTTC	CASTPSGGLVGYEQYF	many	TRBJ2-7	TRBV5-1	NA
TGTGCCAGCAGTTATTCTACGGGACAGGGCGTCGACGAGCAGTACTTC	CASSYSTGQGVDEQYF	NA	TRBJ2-7	TRBV6-5	TRBD1
TGTGCCAGCAGTTTACAGGGGGCAAGGGGCTACACCTTC	CASSLQGARGYTF	many	TRBJ1-2	TRBV5-4	TRBD1
TGCAGTGCCCAGGGTGACAGGACAGATACGCAGTATTTT	CSAQGDRTDTQYF	few	TRBJ2-3	TRBV20-1	NA
TGCGCCAGCAACCGGATGGGGGCCAACAATGAGCAGTTCTTC	CASNRMGANNEQFF	few	TRBJ2-1	TRBV5-1	NA
TGTGCCAGCAGCCGGGACGATAGTTACGAGCAGTACTTC	CASSRDDSYEQYF	many	TRBJ2-7	TRBV3-1	NA
TGTGCCAGCAGTTTGGGACAGGGGTATGAAAAACTGTTTTTT	CASSLGQGYEKLFF	few	TRBJ1-4	TRBV12-3/TRBV12-4	TRBD1
TGTGCCAGCTCACCGGAGAGGACCAATGAGCAGTTCTTC	CASSPERTNEQFF	NA	TRBJ2-1	TRBV18	NA
TGCGCCAGCAGCCAATTCCCATATGGCTACACCTTC	CASSQFPYGYTF	many	TRBJ1-2	TRBV4-1	NA
TGTGCCAGCAGTGGGCTCACAGCGGGGGGCTACAATGAGCAGTTCTTC	CASSGLTAGGYNEQFF	many	TRBJ2-1	TRBV6-2/TRBV6-3	TRBD2
TGTGCCAGCAGCCCAGGACTGGAGAACACTGAAGCTTTCTTT	CASSPGLENTEAFF	many	TRBJ1-1	TRBV7-9	NA
TGCGCCAGCAGTGAGTCAAGGGGCGCTGGAAACACCATATATTTT	CASSESRGAGNTIYF	many	TRBJ1-3	TRBV10-2	NA
TGTGCCAGCAGCCCAGCGGGACTAGCTGGGGATACGCAGTATTTT	CASSPAGLAGDTQYF	many	TRBJ2-3	TRBV7-2	TRBD2
TGCAGCGTTGAAGATCCCCTAGCGGGGGAGATTTCTGGGGCCAACGTCCTGACTTTC	CSVEDPLAGEISGANVLTF	NA	TRBJ2-6	TRBV29-1	TRBD2
TGTGCCAGCAGCTTAGGCCTGGGGACGCAAAGCTCCTACGAGCAGTACTTC	CASSLGLGTQSSYEQYF	many	TRBJ2-7	TRBV13	NA
TGTGCCAGCAGCTTAGCGTTAGGGCTAGCGGATGTACTTTCCTACAATGAGCAGTTCTTC	CASSLALGLADVLSYNEQFF	NA	TRBJ2-1	TRBV7-2	TRBD2
TGCGCCAGCAGCCAAGGACTAGCGGGGCCCGGGGAGCTGTTTTTT	CASSQGLAGPGELFF	few	TRBJ2-2	TRBV4-1	TRBD2